Shown below are 20 T cell receptor beta chains from a single sample sequenced in a study of blood T cell repertoires in COVID-19. Some clones are missing from TCRdb's copy, which holds only in-frame ones; the method was immunoSEQ multiplex PCR. Found here are 200,000 to 250,000 clones, roughly 83% of them singletons; the top ten hold just under 7.5%. The sequencing input was peripheral blood. Receptors were obtained from a woman between 45 and 65 years old with acute or convalescent COVID-19.

The chain links TRBV10-1 to TRBJ2-5; D is uncertain. CDR1 is WNHNN and CDR2 is SYGVQD in the germline V gene (reference sequence). The CDR3 consists of 13 residues. Trimming removed 4 bases from V and 1 base from J, with 7 bases in between. The CDR3 protein is CASSGLSQETQYF. The CDR3 region has the DNA TGCGCCAGCAGTGGACTGTCCCAAGAGACCCAGTACTTC.

The J gene is TRBJ2-1, the V gene TRBV7-8, with 11 positions matching TRBD2. The trim removed 1 base at V and 10 bases at J, leaving 9 bases unmatched. This CDR3 is built from 16 residues. In germline, CDR1 is SGHVS, CDR2 FQNEAQ. The CDR3, as DNA: TGTGCCAGCAGCTTAGGTATTAGCGGGGGGGCCAGGGAGCAGTTCTTC. This gives the protein CASSLGISGGAREQFF.

V usage is TRBV6-4 and J usage is TRBJ2-1, with a tentative D call TRBD1 (6 bases). The V and J ends lost 2 bases and 3 bases respectively, with 11 bases between them. CDR1 and CDR2 (germline): MRHNA, SNTAGT. The CDR3 length is 15 residues. The CDR3 DNA sequence: TGTGCCAGCAGTGACGGCGAGGGGGACTACAATGAGCAGTTCTTC. This gives the protein CASSDGEGDYNEQFF.

The chain is built from TRBV9 and TRBJ2-7, with D possibly TRBD1 on 6 matching bases. The CDR3 extends over 16 amino acids. Germline CDR1 reads SGDLS; CDR2 reads YYNGEE. V was shortened by 0 bases and J by 6 bases, with 19 bases between the two germline ends. For the CDR3, the DNA is TGTGCCAGCAGCGTAGGTAGTCGCAGGGGATACTCCGAGCAGTACTTC. Translation: CASSVGSRRGYSEQYF. Variable domain in full (rest from reference TRBV9 and TRBJ2-7): DSGVTQTPKHLITATGQRVTLRCSPRSGDLSVYWYQQSLDQGLQFLIQYYNGEERAKGNILERFSAQQFPDLHSELNLSSLELGDSALYFCASSVGSRRGYSEQYFGPGTRLTVT.

This clone showed up just a few times. V is TRBV10-3 and J is TRBJ2-1; possible D gene TRBD2, 6 bases. Trimming cost V 4 bases and J 8 bases, with 18 bases left between them. CDR3 length: 15 amino acids. Germline V CDR1 and CDR2: ENHRY, SYGVKD. The CDR3 region is CAISVSGTPVDEQFF. The CDR3 nucleotides read TGTGCCATCAGTGTATCCGGGACTCCGGTGGATGAGCAGTTCTTC.

This chain uses TRBV7-2 with TRBJ1-1; 7 bases fit TRBD1. CDR3 length equals 15 residues. Germline V gene sequence: CDR1 SGHTA, CDR2 FQGNSA. Trimming removed 5 bases from V and 0 bases from J; junction bases left unmatched: 6. CDR3 region: CASSRGQFMNTEAFF. In DNA, the CDR3 is TGTGCCAGCAGCAGGGGACAGTTTATGAACACTGAAGCTTTCTTT.

The V call is TRBV27, the J call TRBJ2-1; 7 bases align to TRBD1. This CDR3 comprises 17 residues. The germline V gene has CDR1 MNHEY and CDR2 SMNVEV (reference sequence). V lost 2 bases and J lost 1; bases outside the gene matches: 8. The CDR3: CASSLDPTGWSYNEQFF. CDR3 DNA: TGTGCCAGCAGTTTAGACCCGACAGGGTGGTCCTACAATGAGCAGTTCTTC.

The chain carries TRBV3-1 (or the pseudogene TRBV3-2) and TRBJ2-1; TRBD2 is a possible D gene (6 bases). The V gene's germline CDR1 is LGHDT and CDR2 YNNKEL (reference sequence). This CDR3 region has 14 residues. V gave up 4 bases and J gave up 8 bases, with 15 bases separating them. Here the CDR3 reads CASSPSGSIDEQFF. The CDR3 nucleotides are TGTGCCAGCAGCCCGAGCGGGTCTATAGATGAGCAGTTCTTC.

The chain has TRBV5-1 and TRBJ2-1; possibly TRBD2 for D (6 bases). The V gene's germline CDR1 is SGHRS and CDR2 YFSETQ. Trimming took off 7 bases at V and 8 bases at J, with 16 bases between the two ends. This CDR3 has 13 residues. In DNA form, the CDR3 reads TGCGCCAGCTCCGGGACTCTCCATGATGAGCAGTTCTTC. Translation: CASSGTLHDEQFF. The full variable domain, rest sourced from reference TRBV5-1 and TRBJ2-1, is KAGVTQTPRYLIKTRGQQVTLSCSPISGHRSVSWYQQTPGQGLQFLFEYFSETQRNKGNFPGRFSGRQFSNSRSEMNVSTLELGDSALYLCASSGTLHDEQFFGPGTRLTVL.

The V gene is TRBV3-1 (or the pseudogene TRBV3-2), the J gene TRBJ2-7; D possibly corresponds to TRBD1 (6 bases). Trimming took off 2 bases at V and 2 bases at J, with 10 bases between the two ends. CDR3 size: 14 residues. Looked up from germline, CDR1 is LGHDT and CDR2 is YNNKEL (reference sequence). CDR3 region: CASSQTTGTYEQYF. In DNA, the CDR3 is TGTGCCAGCAGCCAAACGACAGGAACCTACGAGCAGTACTTC.

The chain combines TRBV19 with TRBJ1-5; no reliable D call. Trimming cost V 3 bases and J 2 bases, with 17 bases left between them. The germline CDR1 and CDR2 sequences are LNHDA and SQIVND (reference sequence). The CDR3 contains 17 residues. CDR3: CASSMNRRILGNQPQHF. CDR3 sequence (DNA): TGTGCCAGTAGTATGAATCGCAGGATCTTAGGCAATCAGCCCCAGCATTTT.

CDR3 DNA: TGTGCCAGCAGTGCCCCGGGGTTAGCGGTGAACACAGATACGCAGTATTTT. As protein: CASSAPGLAVNTDTQYF. This rearrangement joins TRBV2 to TRBJ2-3, with D tentatively TRBD2 (6 bases). With 4 bases removed from V and 2 bases from J, the gap between germline ends came to 19 bases. CDR3 length equals 17 residues. Germline V gene sequence: CDR1 SNHLY, CDR2 FYNNEI.

The CDR3 sequence: CASSVEETGMIMNTEAFF. CDR3 DNA: TGTGCCAGCAGCGTAGAGGAGACAGGGATGATCATGAACACTGAAGCTTTCTTT. The chain carries TRBV9 and TRBJ1-1, with 7 nucleotides matching TRBD1. Germline V lookup: CDR1 SGDLS, CDR2 YYNGEE. The CDR3 runs to 18 residues. The V and J ends lost 0 bases and 0 bases, in that order; junction bases with no gene match: 11.

The gene calls are TRBV7-3 and TRBJ2-1; 10 positions agree with TRBD1. The CDR3 loop spans 15 amino acids. Unmatched junction bases numbered 5, after V lost 2 bases and J lost 7 bases. Germline loops: CDR1 SGHTA, CDR2 FQGTGA. The DNA of the CDR3 is TGTGCCAGCAGCTTAGGGACAGGGGCTTTGAATGAGCAGTTCTTC. Translating it yields CASSLGTGALNEQFF.

J is TRBJ2-7 and V is TRBV6-1; D possibly corresponds to TRBD2 (5 bases). V was clipped by 2 bases and J by 3 bases, with 11 bases between them. Germline V gene sequence: CDR1 MNHNS, CDR2 SASEGT. The CDR3 has 14 residues. CDR3 protein: CASSELGEFYEQYF. The DNA of the CDR3 is TGTGCCAGCAGTGAACTCGGGGAATTCTACGAGCAGTACTTC.

V gene TRBV3-1 (or the pseudogene TRBV3-2) combines with J gene TRBJ2-1; 11 nucleotides line up with TRBD2. J gave up 2 bases and V 5 bases, and 5 bases lay outside the gene matches. Germline V gives CDR1 LGHDT, CDR2 YNNKEL (reference sequence). The CDR3 loop spans 16 amino acids. The CDR3 sequence: CASSYIAGGAYNEQFF. Written as DNA, the CDR3 is TGTGCCAGCAGCTACATAGCGGGAGGGGCCTACAATGAGCAGTTCTTC.

This clone was seen a few times. The chain uses TRBV7-2 and TRBJ1-5; D remains ambiguous. V shed 1 base and J shed 0 bases, with 4 bases lying between them. The CDR3 spans 14 residues. Germline V lookup: CDR1 SGHTA, CDR2 FQGNSA. CDR3 bases: TGTGCCAGCAGCTTAGTTAATAGCAATCAGCCCCAGCATTTT. Its translation is CASSLVNSNQPQHF. Full variable domain (missing parts from reference TRBV7-2 and TRBJ1-5): GAGVSQSPSNKVTEKGKDVELRCDPISGHTALYWYRQSLGQGLEFLIYFQGNSAPDKSGLPSDRFSAERTGGSVSTLTIQRTQQEDSAVYLCASSLVNSNQPQHFGDGTRLSIL.

This clone was counted a few times. This chain uses TRBV30 with TRBJ1-1; tentative D call: TRBD1 (5 bases). Per germline, CDR1 GTSNPN and CDR2 SVGIG (reference sequence). This CDR3 spans 15 amino acids. V was trimmed by 4 bases and J by 0 bases, leaving 15 bases between them. The CDR3 DNA sequence: TGTGCCTGGAAGGAGGGGAACCTCATGAACACTGAAGCTTTCTTT. It yields the protein CAWKEGNLMNTEAFF.

The rearrangement uses TRBV6-5 and TRBJ1-6; perhaps TRBD1 as D (6 bases). V dropped 6 bases and J dropped 7 bases, with 10 bases sitting between them. The CDR3 is made up of 13 amino acids. Germline V CDR1 and CDR2: MNHEY, SVGAGI. The CDR3 nucleotides read TGTGCCAGCAGCCGGGACACAAATTCACCCCTCCACTTT. It translates to CASSRDTNSPLHF.

This clone showed up just a few times. The chain carries TRBV18 and TRBJ1-1; D is unresolved. This CDR3 spans 14 amino acids. Deletions cut 2 bases from V and 10 bases from J, with 17 bases between. Germline-derived CDR1 and CDR2 are KGHSH and LQKENI. The CDR3, as DNA: TGTGCCAGCTCACCAGCTCCCCTTAGGGAGGGAGCTTTCTTT. It specifies CASSPAPLREGAFF.